This is a list of T cell receptor beta chains from one sample in a study of blood T cells in healthy people across ages. TCRdb independently ran MiXCR on the 5' RACE reads; one entry per CDR3 protein. The sample shows about 1.5 million distinct CDR3 sequences, approximately 42% of them seen only once. The sequencing input was blood. All receptors derive from a woman in her late teens or twenties in good health. Each CDR3 is given with its conserved first and last residue. A D gene is named only where the DNA matches it firmly. Only part of the rows carry a size: once, few, many, or a class if the clone is expanded.

J gene: TRBJ1-4; clone size: .; V gene: TRBV4-3; D gene: .; CDR3 protein: CASSQDLWGANEKLFF; CDR3 DNA: TGCGCCAGCAGCCAAGATTTATGGGGGGCTAATGAAAAACTGTTTTTT
J gene: TRBJ2-7; clone size: many; V gene: TRBV6-2/TRBV6-3; D gene: .; CDR3 protein: CASSQVSEQYF; CDR3 DNA: TGTGCCAGCAGCCAAGTTTCCGAGCAGTACTTC
J gene: TRBJ2-5; clone size: .; V gene: TRBV9; D gene: .; CDR3 protein: CASSVASSGLYNEQYF; CDR3 DNA: TGTGCCAGCAGCGTAGCTTCGAGCGGGCTCTACAATGAGCAGTACTTC
J gene: TRBJ2-7; clone size: .; V gene: TRBV27; D gene: TRBD2; CDR3 protein: CASSPLAGVPYEQYF; CDR3 DNA: TGTGCCAGCAGCCCACTAGCGGGGGTTCCCTACGAGCAGTACTTC
J gene: TRBJ2-7; clone size: .; V gene: TRBV18; D gene: TRBD1; CDR3 protein: CACSPSGTGVLYEQYF; CDR3 DNA: TGTGCCTGCTCACCATCGGGGACAGGGGTCCTCTACGAGCAGTACTTC
J gene: TRBJ1-5; clone size: .; V gene: TRBV6-6; D gene: .; CDR3 protein: CASSTNRVASNQPQHF; CDR3 DNA: TGTGCCAGCAGTACAAACAGGGTGGCGAGCAATCAGCCCCAGCATTTT
J gene: TRBJ2-5; clone size: few; V gene: TRBV10-3; D gene: .; CDR3 protein: CAISLDGETQYF; CDR3 DNA: TGTGCCATCAGTTTAGACGGGGAGACCCAGTACTTC
J gene: TRBJ1-2; clone size: many; V gene: TRBV5-1; D gene: .; CDR3 protein: CASSLDSTNYGYTF; CDR3 DNA: TGTGCCAGCAGCTTGGACTCAACTAACTATGGCTACACCTTC
J gene: TRBJ1-5; clone size: .; V gene: TRBV9; D gene: .; CDR3 protein: CASSPRTDQPQHF; CDR3 DNA: TGTGCCAGCAGCCCCCGGACAGATCAGCCCCAGCATTTT
J gene: TRBJ1-2; clone size: .; V gene: TRBV19; D gene: .; CDR3 protein: CASRDKNYGYTF; CDR3 DNA: TGTGCCAGTAGAGATAAAAACTATGGCTACACCTTC
J gene: TRBJ1-2; clone size: .; V gene: TRBV7-9; D gene: TRBD1; CDR3 protein: CASSSQGWDGYTF; CDR3 DNA: TGTGCCAGCAGCTCACAGGGGTGGGATGGCTACACCTTC
J gene: TRBJ2-1; clone size: many; V gene: TRBV6-2/TRBV6-3; D gene: .; CDR3 protein: CASTYYNEQFF; CDR3 DNA: TGTGCCAGCACTTATTACAATGAGCAGTTCTTC
J gene: TRBJ1-1; clone size: few; V gene: TRBV7-9; D gene: TRBD1; CDR3 protein: CASSSRTGRHTEAFF; CDR3 DNA: TGTGCCAGCAGCTCCAGGACAGGGAGGCACACTGAAGCTTTCTTT
J gene: TRBJ1-2; clone size: .; V gene: TRBV9; D gene: .; CDR3 protein: CASSVVPGIDGYTF; CDR3 DNA: TGTGCCAGCAGCGTAGTGCCAGGGATCGATGGCTACACCTTC
J gene: TRBJ2-7; clone size: .; V gene: TRBV29-1; D gene: .; CDR3 protein: CSVDRIFCYNEQYF; CDR3 DNA: TGCAGCGTTGATCGGATATTTTGCTACAATGAGCAGTACTTC
J gene: TRBJ1-4; clone size: .; V gene: TRBV7-2; D gene: .; CDR3 protein: CASSSGTGEKLFF; CDR3 DNA: TGTGCCAGCAGCTCAGGGACCGGTGAAAAACTGTTTTTT
J gene: TRBJ1-1; clone size: few; V gene: TRBV20-1; D gene: .; CDR3 protein: CSARDQVMNTEAFF; CDR3 DNA: TGCAGTGCTAGAGACCAGGTCATGAACACTGAAGCTTTCTTT
J gene: TRBJ2-7; clone size: few; V gene: TRBV5-1; D gene: TRBD1; CDR3 protein: CASSPKTGASYEQYF; CDR3 DNA: TGCGCCAGCAGCCCCAAGACAGGGGCCTCCTACGAGCAGTACTTC
J gene: TRBJ2-1; clone size: .; V gene: TRBV12-3/TRBV12-4; D gene: TRBD2; CDR3 protein: CASTEGLAENNEQFF; CDR3 DNA: TGTGCCAGCACCGAGGGACTAGCGGAAAACAATGAGCAGTTCTTC
J gene: TRBJ1-4; clone size: .; V gene: TRBV6-6; D gene: .; CDR3 protein: CASIRQKFNEKLFF; CDR3 DNA: TGTGCCAGCATCCGACAGAAATTTAATGAAAAACTGTTTTTT
J gene: TRBJ1-2; clone size: once; V gene: TRBV7-2; D gene: .; CDR3 protein: CASSARDGLGGYIF; CDR3 DNA: TGTGCCAGCAGCGCTCGGGACGGGCTCGGGGGCTACATCTTC
J gene: TRBJ2-5; clone size: .; V gene: TRBV29-1; D gene: TRBD2; CDR3 protein: CSVEESGSGGTQYF; CDR3 DNA: TGCAGCGTTGAAGAGAGCGGGAGCGGTGGGACCCAGTACTTC
J gene: TRBJ2-7; clone size: .; V gene: TRBV28; D gene: .; CDR3 protein: CATFGQHYEQYF; CDR3 DNA: TGTGCCACCTTCGGGCAGCACTACGAGCAGTACTTC
J gene: TRBJ2-4; clone size: .; V gene: TRBV7-3; D gene: .; CDR3 protein: CASSLRGPGEQYF; CDR3 DNA: TGTGCCAGCAGCTTAAGGGGGCCGGGAGAGCAGTACTTC
J gene: TRBJ2-5; clone size: .; V gene: TRBV18; D gene: TRBD1; CDR3 protein: CASSPSGQGETQYF; CDR3 DNA: TGTGCCAGCTCACCCTCGGGACAGGGGGAGACCCAGTACTTC
J gene: TRBJ2-3; clone size: .; V gene: TRBV7-9; D gene: .; CDR3 protein: CASSSGSYTDTQYF; CDR3 DNA: TGTGCCAGCAGCTCGGGGTCTTACACAGATACGCAGTATTTT
J gene: TRBJ1-2; clone size: few; V gene: TRBV7-9; D gene: TRBD1; CDR3 protein: CASSWIRDSYEANYGYTF; CDR3 DNA: TGTGCCAGCAGCTGGATCCGGGACAGCTATGAAGCTAACTATGGCTACACCTTC
J gene: TRBJ2-7; clone size: few; V gene: TRBV7-9; D gene: .; CDR3 protein: CASSLPLAGTTYEQYF; CDR3 DNA: TGTGCCAGCAGCTTACCTTTGGCAGGGACAACCTACGAGCAGTACTTC
J gene: TRBJ2-5; clone size: few; V gene: TRBV4-3; D gene: TRBD1; CDR3 protein: CASSQELTGGGRETQYF; CDR3 DNA: TGCGCCAGCAGCCAAGAACTGACAGGGGGAGGTAGAGAGACCCAGTACTTC
J gene: TRBJ1-4; clone size: few; V gene: TRBV7-8; D gene: TRBD1; CDR3 protein: CASSLPRTGREKLFF; CDR3 DNA: TGTGCCAGCAGCTTACCGCGGACAGGGCGGGAAAAACTGTTTTTT
J gene: TRBJ2-3; clone size: .; V gene: TRBV11-2; D gene: .; CDR3 protein: CVSNAFYRVPTDTQYF; CDR3 DNA: TGTGTCAGCAACGCTTTCTACAGGGTACCCACAGATACGCAGTATTTT
J gene: TRBJ1-2; clone size: .; V gene: TRBV20-1; D gene: TRBD1; CDR3 protein: CSARERGRTNYGYTF; CDR3 DNA: TGCAGTGCTAGAGAGAGGGGGCGGACTAACTATGGCTACACCTTC
J gene: TRBJ2-7; clone size: few; V gene: TRBV10-3; D gene: TRBD1; CDR3 protein: CAIGRGSNSYEQYF; CDR3 DNA: TGTGCCATCGGCAGGGGGTCGAATTCCTACGAGCAGTACTTC
J gene: TRBJ2-3; clone size: .; V gene: TRBV6-2/TRBV6-3; D gene: TRBD1; CDR3 protein: CASSPDRGGTDTQYF; CDR3 DNA: TGTGCCAGCAGTCCGGACAGGGGAGGTACAGATACGCAGTATTTT
J gene: TRBJ2-1; clone size: few; V gene: TRBV5-1; D gene: TRBD2; CDR3 protein: CASSFGGGSGSQFF; CDR3 DNA: TGCGCCAGCAGCTTCGGGGGAGGAAGCGGGAGTCAGTTCTTC
J gene: TRBJ2-5; clone size: once; V gene: TRBV4-3; D gene: TRBD2; CDR3 protein: CASSQELRLAGTETQYF; CDR3 DNA: TGCGCCAGCAGCCAAGAATTAAGACTAGCGGGAACAGAGACCCAGTACTTC
J gene: TRBJ2-7; clone size: .; V gene: TRBV4-3; D gene: .; CDR3 protein: CASSQDIEGREQYF; CDR3 DNA: TGCGCCAGCAGCCAAGATATCGAGGGGCGCGAGCAGTACTTC
J gene: TRBJ2-5; clone size: once; V gene: TRBV3-1; D gene: .; CDR3 protein: CASSPDTYQETQYF; CDR3 DNA: TGTGCCAGCAGCCCCGACACGTACCAAGAGACCCAGTACTTC
J gene: TRBJ1-1; clone size: .; V gene: TRBV9; D gene: .; CDR3 protein: CAGSRGGGGYSSEAFF; CDR3 DNA: TGTGCCGGCAGCCGAGGGGGAGGAGGGTATAGTAGTGAAGCTTTCTTT
J gene: TRBJ2-2; clone size: .; V gene: TRBV7-2; D gene: TRBD1; CDR3 protein: CASSLHRGAGELFF; CDR3 DNA: TGTGCCAGCAGCCTTCACAGGGGCGCCGGGGAGCTGTTTTTT
J gene: TRBJ2-1; clone size: few; V gene: TRBV20-1; D gene: TRBD2; CDR3 protein: CSARDPRWTSGIDNEQFF; CDR3 DNA: TGCAGTGCTAGAGATCCCCGGTGGACTAGCGGGATAGACAATGAGCAGTTCTTC
J gene: TRBJ1-6; clone size: .; V gene: TRBV4-3; D gene: .; CDR3 protein: CASSQFSSSGYNSPLHF; CDR3 DNA: TGCGCCAGCAGCCAATTTAGCAGTTCAGGGTATAATTCACCCCTCCACTTT
J gene: TRBJ2-7; clone size: .; V gene: TRBV9; D gene: TRBD2; CDR3 protein: CASSVAGGPYNEQYF; CDR3 DNA: TGTGCCAGCAGCGTGGCGGGAGGACCGTACAATGAGCAGTACTTC
J gene: TRBJ1-2; clone size: few; V gene: TRBV29-1; D gene: .; CDR3 protein: CSVDQGHNYGYTF; CDR3 DNA: TGCAGCGTTGACCAAGGACACAACTATGGCTACACCTTC
J gene: TRBJ2-3; clone size: .; V gene: TRBV20-1; D gene: .; CDR3 protein: CSASGSQGSTQYF; CDR3 DNA: TGCAGTGCTAGTGGCTCCCAAGGGTCTACGCAGTATTTT
J gene: TRBJ2-3; clone size: .; V gene: TRBV3-1; D gene: .; CDR3 protein: CASSQDWAGLHTDTQYF; CDR3 DNA: TGTGCCAGCAGCCAAGATTGGGCAGGCCTTCACACAGATACGCAGTATTTT
J gene: TRBJ1-4; clone size: .; V gene: TRBV7-2; D gene: .; CDR3 protein: CASSLHAGTNEKLFF; CDR3 DNA: TGTGCCAGCAGCTTACATGCAGGGACTAATGAAAAACTGTTTTTT
J gene: TRBJ1-5; clone size: .; V gene: TRBV25-1; D gene: .; CDR3 protein: CASSGGGWSNQPQHF; CDR3 DNA: TGTGCCAGCAGTGGCGGGGGCTGGAGCAATCAGCCCCAGCATTTT
J gene: TRBJ2-1; clone size: .; V gene: TRBV9; D gene: .; CDR3 protein: CASSPLAGEEQFF; CDR3 DNA: TGTGCCAGCAGCCCCCTAGCCGGTGAGGAGCAGTTCTTC
J gene: TRBJ2-3; clone size: few; V gene: TRBV3-1; D gene: TRBD2; CDR3 protein: CASSQGLAVSSRTDTQYF; CDR3 DNA: TGTGCCAGCAGCCAAGGACTAGCGGTCTCGAGCCGCACAGATACGCAGTATTTT
J gene: TRBJ1-2; clone size: .; V gene: TRBV4-1; D gene: .; CDR3 protein: CASSPGRGARGYTF; CDR3 DNA: TGCGCCAGCAGCCCGGGCCGGGGGGCGCGCGGCTACACCTTC
J gene: TRBJ1-3; clone size: .; V gene: TRBV20-1; D gene: TRBD1; CDR3 protein: CSAWDSSGNTIYF; CDR3 DNA: TGCAGTGCTTGGGACAGCTCTGGAAACACCATATATTTT
J gene: TRBJ2-1; clone size: few; V gene: TRBV4-1; D gene: TRBD2; CDR3 protein: CASSQTGLASQFF; CDR3 DNA: TGCGCCAGCAGCCAGACCGGACTAGCGTCCCAGTTCTTC
J gene: TRBJ2-5; clone size: .; V gene: TRBV9; D gene: TRBD2; CDR3 protein: CASSVDPGSSGAIQETQYF; CDR3 DNA: TGTGCCAGCAGCGTAGATCCGGGGTCTAGCGGGGCAATCCAAGAGACCCAGTACTTC
J gene: TRBJ2-2; clone size: .; V gene: TRBV30; D gene: .; CDR3 protein: CAWGRTTNTGELFF; CDR3 DNA: TGTGCCTGGGGGAGGACTACGAACACCGGGGAGCTGTTTTTT